The rows below give T cell receptor beta chains drawn from one sample of a study of cytomegalovirus exposure and HLA in healthy donors. Data came from immunoSEQ multiplex PCR; TCRdb stores just in-frame clones and leaves some out. The sample records 150,000 to 200,000 clones, about 80% being singletons. Sequencing was carried out using PBMCs. The receptor source for this set is a young man in good health and CMV-seropositive. The CDR3 runs from the conserved cysteine through the conserved F or W. Fields, in order: CDR3 length, J gene, D gene, clone size, V gene, CDR3 protein, CDR3 DNA. D genes are given only for firm matches. Expanded clones get a size class; other rows say once, few or many, or leave the size out.

length: 14
J: TRBJ2-7
D: .
size: .
V: TRBV7-2
CDR3: CASSPDSVSYEQYF
DNA: TGTGCCAGCAGCCCCGACAGCGTTTCCTACGAGCAGTACTTC

length: 14
J: TRBJ1-2
D: TRBD1
size: once
V: TRBV6-5
CDR3: CATYRDRGRQGYTF
DNA: TGTGCCACGTATCGGGACAGGGGGAGGCAAGGCTACACCTTC

length: 21
J: TRBJ1-3
D: .
size: .
V: TRBV5-1
CDR3: CASSPTVWQRIPESSGNTIYF
DNA: TGCGCCAGTTCCCCAACGGTGTGGCAGCGGATACCAGAGAGCTCTGGAAACACCATATATTTT

length: 15
J: TRBJ2-5
D: TRBD2
size: .
V: TRBV9
CDR3: CASSETGTSEGTQYF
DNA: TGTGCCAGCAGCGAAACCGGGACTAGCGAGGGGACCCAGTACTTC

length: 13
J: TRBJ2-7
D: TRBD1
size: .
V: TRBV27
CDR3: CASSTTGSYEQYF
DNA: TGTGCCAGCAGTACGACAGGGTCCTACGAGCAGTACTTC

length: 17
J: TRBJ2-1
D: TRBD1
size: .
V: TRBV5-4
CDR3: CASSLARDRAGSNEQFF
DNA: TGTGCCAGCAGCTTGGCGCGGGACAGGGCTGGTAGCAATGAGCAGTTCTTC

length: 15
J: TRBJ1-2
D: .
size: .
V: TRBV29-1
CDR3: CSVESGFGRAYGYTF
DNA: TGCAGCGTTGAGTCCGGCTTCGGCAGGGCCTATGGCTACACCTTC

length: 13
J: TRBJ2-7
D: .
size: .
V: TRBV14
CDR3: CASSQQLVGEQYF
DNA: TGTGCCAGCAGCCAGCAACTCGTCGGCGAGCAGTACTTC

length: 14
J: TRBJ2-5
D: .
size: .
V: TRBV10-1
CDR3: CASSQNTIQETQYF
DNA: TGCGCCAGCAGTCAGAACACGATCCAAGAGACCCAGTACTTC

length: 16
J: TRBJ2-5
D: TRBD1
size: .
V: TRBV25-1
CDR3: CASSGWDRRGLETQYF
DNA: TGTGCCAGCAGTGGTTGGGACAGGAGGGGGCTCGAGACCCAGTACTTC

length: 15
J: TRBJ2-7
D: .
size: .
V: TRBV28
CDR3: CASSLPARGNYEQYF
DNA: TGTGCCAGCAGTTTGCCGGCCCGGGGGAACTACGAGCAGTACTTC

length: 15
J: TRBJ1-4
D: .
size: few
V: TRBV2
CDR3: CASSPDRLTNEKLFF
DNA: TGTGCCAGCAGCCCTGACAGGCTCACTAATGAAAAACTGTTTTTT

length: 12
J: TRBJ1-2
D: .
size: .
V: TRBV27
CDR3: CASSPGNYGYTF
DNA: TGTGCCAGCAGTCCAGGAAACTATGGCTACACCTTC

length: 12
J: TRBJ2-7
D: .
size: .
V: TRBV29-1
CDR3: CSVEASSYEQYF
DNA: TGCAGCGTTGAAGCAAGCTCCTACGAGCAGTACTTC

length: 14
J: TRBJ2-3
D: TRBD2
size: .
V: TRBV10-2
CDR3: CAARTSGNTDTQYF
DNA: TGCGCCGCCCGGACTAGCGGGAACACAGATACGCAGTATTTT

length: 15
J: TRBJ2-5
D: TRBD1
size: .
V: TRBV28
CDR3: CASSSRDRGEETQYF
DNA: TGTGCCAGCAGTTCCCGGGACAGGGGGGAAGAGACCCAGTACTTC

length: 16
J: TRBJ2-5
D: .
size: few
V: TRBV4-2
CDR3: CASSQEGVGGPETQYF
DNA: TGTGCCAGCAGCCAAGAAGGAGTGGGGGGGCCCGAGACCCAGTACTTC

length: 14
J: TRBJ2-7
D: .
size: .
V: TRBV7-2
CDR3: CASSLYAGLYEQYF
DNA: TGTGCCAGCAGCTTATACGCAGGTCTCTACGAGCAGTACTTC

length: 13
J: TRBJ1-2
D: TRBD1
size: once
V: TRBV10-3
CDR3: CATGQGAESGYTF
DNA: TGTGCCACCGGACAGGGGGCCGAGAGTGGCTACACCTTC

length: 14
J: TRBJ2-7
D: TRBD1
size: few
V: TRBV4-1
CDR3: CASSREDRAGEQYF
DNA: TGCGCCAGCAGCCGAGAAGACAGGGCGGGCGAGCAGTACTTC

length: 12
J: TRBJ1-1
D: .
size: once
V: TRBV5-6
CDR3: CASSLGGPEAFF
DNA: TGTGCCAGCAGCTTGGGCGGGCCCGAGGCTTTCTTT

length: 15
J: TRBJ2-6
D: .
size: .
V: TRBV28
CDR3: CASTQRGLWANVLTF
DNA: TGTGCCAGCACCCAGAGGGGGTTATGGGCCAACGTCCTGACTTTC

length: 17
J: TRBJ2-7
D: .
size: .
V: TRBV4-1
CDR3: CASSQEEGSDSGYEQYF
DNA: TGCGCCAGCAGCCAAGAAGAGGGTTCGGACAGCGGCTACGAGCAGTACTTC

length: 14
J: TRBJ2-5
D: .
size: .
V: TRBV4-1
CDR3: CASSQENTGGTQYF
DNA: TGCGCCAGCAGCCAAGAAAACACAGGTGGGACCCAGTACTTC

length: 13
J: TRBJ1-2
D: .
size: .
V: TRBV27
CDR3: CASSLREEAGYTF
DNA: TGTGCCAGCAGTTTAAGGGAGGAAGCCGGCTACACCTTC

length: 16
J: TRBJ2-2
D: .
size: .
V: TRBV21-1
CDR3: CASSKVKWQSAGELFF
DNA: TGTGCCAGCAGCAAAGTAAAGTGGCAGAGCGCCGGGGAGCTGTTTTTT

length: 12
J: TRBJ1-5
D: .
size: .
V: TRBV19
CDR3: CASKYGNQPQHF
DNA: TGTGCCAGTAAGTACGGGAATCAGCCCCAGCATTTT

length: 15
J: TRBJ2-1
D: TRBD2
size: .
V: TRBV29-1
CDR3: CSVMDRTSGSPGQFF
DNA: TGCAGCGTTATGGACCGGACTAGCGGGTCCCCAGGGCAGTTCTTC

length: 17
J: TRBJ2-1
D: .
size: .
V: TRBV10-3
CDR3: CAISESRRGSTDNEQFF
DNA: TGTGCCATCAGTGAGTCTCGAAGGGGATCGACCGACAATGAGCAGTTCTTC

length: 17
J: TRBJ2-1
D: .
size: few
V: TRBV5-4
CDR3: CASSLGSGGASYNEQFF
DNA: TGTGCCAGCAGCTTAGGGAGTGGGGGGGCATCCTACAATGAGCAGTTCTTC

length: 14
J: TRBJ2-1
D: .
size: .
V: TRBV28
CDR3: CASMSSGFYNEQFF
DNA: TGTGCCAGCATGAGTAGCGGATTTTACAATGAGCAGTTCTTC

length: 17
J: TRBJ2-1
D: TRBD2
size: .
V: TRBV10-3
CDR3: CAISEWSGGGAGGEQFF
DNA: TGTGCCATCAGTGAGTGGTCGGGCGGGGGGGCCGGAGGTGAGCAGTTCTTC

length: 16
J: TRBJ2-3
D: TRBD2
size: .
V: TRBV27
CDR3: CASSPRGLAGVDTQYF
DNA: TGTGCCAGCAGTCCCAGGGGACTAGCGGGAGTAGATACGCAGTATTTT

length: 17
J: TRBJ2-2
D: TRBD1
size: .
V: TRBV11-2
CDR3: CASSPAGTGDNTGELFF
DNA: TGTGCCAGCAGCCCCGCCGGGACAGGGGATAATACCGGGGAGCTGTTTTTT

length: 15
J: TRBJ1-2
D: TRBD1
size: .
V: TRBV28
CDR3: CASSFDADRVGGYTF
DNA: TGTGCCAGCAGTTTCGACGCCGACAGGGTGGGCGGCTACACCTTC

length: 14
J: TRBJ1-1
D: .
size: once
V: TRBV11-2
CDR3: CASSPPTGNTEAFF
DNA: TGTGCCAGCAGCCCACCGACAGGGAACACTGAAGCTTTCTTT

length: 14
J: TRBJ2-7
D: .
size: .
V: TRBV19
CDR3: CASSIPGLRYEQYF
DNA: TGTGCCAGTAGTATCCCGGGACTCCGCTACGAGCAGTACTTC

length: 17
J: TRBJ1-1
D: .
size: once
V: TRBV5-1
CDR3: CASSLDRSSSMNTEAFF
DNA: TGCGCCAGCAGCTTGGACCGGAGTTCTTCCATGAACACTGAAGCTTTCTTT

length: 17
J: TRBJ1-2
D: .
size: .
V: TRBV2
CDR3: CASREPLMTQSVHGYTF
DNA: TGTGCCAGCAGGGAACCACTTATGACACAGTCGGTTCACGGCTACACCTTC

length: 15
J: TRBJ1-3
D: .
size: few
V: TRBV19
CDR3: CASSSRANSGNTIYF
DNA: TGTGCCAGTAGTAGCAGGGCCAACTCTGGAAACACCATATATTTT